Listed here are 12 T cell receptor beta chains from one sample, sequenced in a study of cytomegalovirus exposure and HLA in healthy donors. The PCR ran on 60 Vbeta and 13 Jbeta primers. The protocol was immunoSEQ multiplex PCR, while the TCRdb copy is restricted to in-frame clones and leaves out a portion. The sample has about 140,000 clones, 60% to 85% seen once. Sequencing was performed on PBMCs. These receptors were obtained from a man aged 40-49 years in good health and CMV-seronegative.

The chain recombines TRBV6-5 with TRBJ2-7; D call uncertain. Germline CDR1 reads MNHEY; CDR2 reads SVGAGI. With 7 bases removed from V and 5 bases from J, the gap between germline ends came to 15 bases. This CDR3 spans 13 amino acids. The CDR3 region has the DNA TGTGCCAGCACCTCCGATGGGCCCCACGAGCAGTACTTC. It encodes CASTSDGPHEQYF.

The rearrangement joins TRBV19 to TRBJ2-1; D remains ambiguous. The germline V gene has CDR1 LNHDA and CDR2 SQIVND (reference sequence). The CDR3 covers 11 residues. V shed 5 bases and J shed 8 bases, with 7 bases lying between them. CDR3: CASSLGHEQFF. The CDR3 nucleotides read TGTGCCAGTAGTTTAGGGCATGAGCAGTTCTTC.

This chain joins TRBV10-1 and TRBJ2-3; D is uncertain. Germline V lookup: CDR1 WNHNN, CDR2 SYGVQD (reference sequence). The CDR3 spans 16 residues. The V gene lost 4 bases and the J gene lost 2 bases, with 16 bases spanning the gap. CDR3 in amino acids: CASSVSNGDFTDTQYF. CDR3 bases: TGCGCCAGCAGTGTAAGTAACGGCGACTTCACAGATACGCAGTATTTT.

The V and J genes are TRBV10-3 and TRBJ2-7, with 12 bases matching TRBD1. Germline CDR1 and CDR2: ENHRY and SYGVKD. J was trimmed by 5 bases and V by 4 bases; bases with no gene match: 6. CDR3 length: 15 amino acids. The CDR3 bases are TGTGCCATCAGTGGGGGACAGGGGGCGGCGGACGAGCAGTACTTC. Translation: CAISGGQGAADEQYF.

The chain combines TRBV27 with TRBJ2-5, with D tentatively TRBD1 (5 bases). The J call is uncertain, as TRBJ2-7 better fits the DNA end. CDR1 is MNHEY, CDR2 SMNVEV, per germline (reference sequence). CDR3 length: 13 residues. CDR3 coding DNA: TGTGCCAGCAGTTTTGGCAGGGTCTACGAGCAGTACTTC. Translated: CASSFGRVYEQYF.

The chain employs TRBV6-1 and TRBJ2-1; 13 positions match TRBD2. Germline CDR1 reads MNHNS; CDR2 reads SASEGT. This CDR3 has 18 residues. After removal of 0 bases from V and 5 bases from J, the junction contained 7 bases not matched to a gene. The CDR3 loop reads CASSEAQGLAGEDNEQFF. CDR3 in DNA: TGTGCCAGCAGTGAAGCGCAAGGACTAGCGGGGGAGGACAATGAGCAGTTCTTC.

The genes are TRBV5-1 and TRBJ2-1; 7 nucleotides align to TRBD1. From germline, CDR1 is SGHRS and CDR2 YFSETQ. Trimming at V came to 9 bases and at J to 4 bases, leaving 16 bases not matched to a gene. This CDR3 has 16 amino acids. The CDR3 is CANAEWDRELYNEQFF. The CDR3 region has the DNA TGCGCCAACGCAGAATGGGACAGAGAGTTATACAATGAGCAGTTCTTC.

This chain joins TRBV9 and TRBJ1-4; 12 bases line up with TRBD1. Germline CDR1 and CDR2: SGDLS and YYNGEE. The length of the CDR3 is 17 residues. V trimming: 6 bases; J trimming: 9 bases; junction bases outside the gene matches: 15. The CDR3, as DNA: TGTGCCAGCACCCCCACCGGGACAGGGGGCGCTGGGAAAAAACTGTTTTTT. Translated, it gives CASTPTGTGGAGKKLFF.

The V and J genes are TRBV4-3 and TRBJ2-5; D not resolved. This CDR3 spans 18 amino acids. The V end was cut by 2 bases, the J end by 4 bases, with 23 bases between. The V gene's germline CDR1 is LGHNA and CDR2 YSLEER. CDR3 protein: CASSQSWSDVGLGETQYF. The CDR3 DNA reads as TGCGCCAGCAGCCAATCATGGTCCGATGTGGGCCTCGGAGAGACCCAGTACTTC.

This clone was observed a few times. The gene calls are TRBV29-1 and TRBJ2-3; a weak D match, TRBD1 (5 bases). Germline loops: CDR1 SQVTM, CDR2 ANQGSEA. V dropped 3 bases and J dropped 0 bases, with 10 bases sitting between them. This CDR3 region has 14 residues. The CDR3 loop reads CSVDRGWSTDTQYF. The CDR3 coding sequence is TGCAGCGTTGATAGGGGATGGAGCACAGATACGCAGTATTTT.

This chain connects TRBV28 to TRBJ2-5, with D tentatively TRBD2 (7 bases). Deletions cut 2 bases from V and 4 bases from J, with 14 bases between. There are 15 residues in the CDR3. Germline lookup yields CDR1 MDHEN and CDR2 SYDVKM. DNA for the CDR3: TGTGCCAGCAGTTTAGGGCAGGGGAGGGGAGAGACCCAGTACTTC. It specifies CASSLGQGRGETQYF.

V usage is TRBV30 and J usage is TRBJ1-2, with D hard to call. V lost 5 bases and J 1 base, leaving 8 bases between the germline ends. From germline, CDR1 is GTSNPN and CDR2 SVGIG (reference sequence). CDR3 length: 12 residues. The CDR3: CAWRGINYGYTF. Here the CDR3 DNA reads TGTGCCTGGCGGGGTATTAACTATGGCTACACCTTC.